Listed below are T cell receptor beta chains from one sample, sequenced in a study of blood T cell repertoires in COVID-19. The protocol was immunoSEQ multiplex PCR, while the TCRdb copy is restricted to in-frame clones and leaves out a portion. The sample shows about 100,000 clones, more than 85% of them seen only once. Sample: peripheral blood. Source of these receptors: a man between 60 and 75 years old with acute or convalescent COVID-19. The CDR3 runs from the conserved cysteine through the conserved F or W. The D gene is left open where the match is weak.

>TRBJ2-2|-|TRBV4-2
TGTGCCAGCAGTTACCGGACCGGGGAGCTGTTTTTT
CASSYRTGELFF
>TRBJ2-3|TRBD2|TRBV10-3
TGTGCCATCAGTTATCCGGGACCAACTTTGACTAGCGGGAGTACAGATACGCAGTATTTT
CAISYPGPTLTSGSTDTQYF
>TRBJ2-7|TRBD2|TRBV18
TGTGCCAGCTCACCACAAGGGCCGAGGAGCGGGAGAAGATCCGAGCAGTACTTC
CASSPQGPRSGRRSEQYF
>TRBJ2-3|TRBD2|TRBV11-3
TGTGCCAGCAGCTTAGATAGCGGGAGGGCCACAGATACGCAGTATTTT
CASSLDSGRATDTQYF
>TRBJ2-5|-|TRBV14
TGTGCCAGCAGCCCGCACAGGGGACTCGAGACCCAGTACTTC
CASSPHRGLETQYF
>TRBJ1-4|TRBD1|TRBV10-3
TGTGCCATCAGTCGACAGGGGGCAGGGGAAAAACTGTTTTTT
CAISRQGAGEKLFF
>TRBJ2-2|-|TRBV28
TGTGCCAGCAGTTCCCGGAACACCGGGGAGCTGTTTTTT
CASSSRNTGELFF
>TRBJ1-1|-|TRBV5-4
TGTGCCAGCAGCTTGGCAGGGAGGACTGAAGCTTTCTTT
CASSLAGRTEAFF
>TRBJ2-3|-|TRBV6-6
TGTGCCAGCAGCCTCCGGGAGACCGCTAACACAGATACGCAGTATTTT
CASSLRETANTDTQYF
>TRBJ2-5|-|TRBV2
TGTGCCAGCAGTGACAGGGGTGGAGAAGAGACCCAGTACTTC
CASSDRGGEETQYF
>TRBJ2-3|-|TRBV2
TGTGCCAGCACGCAGGGAAGAACAGATACGCAGTATTTT
CASTQGRTDTQYF
>TRBJ1-5|-|TRBV7-4
TGTGCCAGCAGCTTAGGGGCCTACCCTCGGCCCCAGCATTTT
CASSLGAYPRPQHF
>TRBJ1-1|-|TRBV7-9
TGTGCCAGCAGCTTAGGGCTCAGGGGTCAGAACACTGAAGCTTTCTTT
CASSLGLRGQNTEAFF
>TRBJ2-1|-|TRBV25-1
TGTGCCAGCAGTGAATCTGTCGGCAGATTGGGGGGAAATGAGCAGTTCTTC
CASSESVGRLGGNEQFF